This T cell receptor beta chain was observed in a study of preoperative IRX-2 immunotherapy in early breast cancer (dated by TCRdb to about 2019). From cysteine to phenylalanine, the CDR3 is 19 amino acids long. The retained sequence is limited to the CDR3, 57 bases, with the frame set at the first base. V has 1 base trimmed and J has 2 bases trimmed; junction bases matching no gene number 10. CDR1 SSHAT and CDR2 FNYEAQ were looked up in the germline V gene (reference sequence). In regard to this clone: Its antigen is currently not known. No base quality information exists; no much larger clone differs at one position.

The sample's treatment or condition label, decoded: preoperative locoregional IRX-2 cytokine immunotherapy. The samples were obtained from a phase Ib study that tested preoperative, locoregional IRX-2 cytokine immunotherapy designed to prime immune responses. The donors were early-stage breast cancer patients who were given IRX-2 prior to surgery. The library came from the immunoSEQ multiplex PCR assay. Not all clones reach the TCRdb copy of this immuneACCESS table, which keeps in-frame sequences only. Checked studies attribute under half of the gap to unresolved V genes and leave the rest unexplained. This sample holds about 38,000 clones; about four fifths were observed only once. Roughly 1.5% of the sample goes to the ten largest clones.

The chain is assembled from TRBV7-7 and TRBJ2-3, with 12 bases in between that match TRBD2. Sequencing was performed on lymph node tissue, taken after IRX-2 immunotherapy. The clonotype originates from a human donor with breast cancer. Here is the DNA: TGTGCCAGCAGCTTAGGGTGGACTAGCGGGGAACGACACACAGATACGCAGTATTTT. Translated, it reads CASSLGWTSGERHTDTQYF.